This passage covers 30 T cell receptor beta chains from one sample sequenced in a study of Siglec-9 on CD8 T cells in melanoma. Only in-frame clones appear in the TCRdb table, and some are missing; sequencing was by immunoSEQ multiplex PCR. The table has 30,000 to 45,000 clones, 80% to 85% seen once. The source material was Siglec-9- CD8+ T cells sorted from blood. Receptors originate from a human donor in good health.

The rearrangement links TRBV5-1 to TRBJ2-7, with a weak D call TRBD2 (6 bases). V was clipped by 5 bases and J by 0 bases, with 12 bases between them. Germline CDR1 reads SGHRS; CDR2 reads YFSETQ. This CDR3 is built from 14 residues. The CDR3 sequence: CASRTGRISYEQYF. The DNA for the CDR3 is TGCGCCAGCAGAACCGGGAGAATCTCCTACGAGCAGTACTTC.

This rearrangement joins TRBV7-9 to TRBJ2-2; D gene ambiguous. The germline V gene encodes CDR1 SEHNR and CDR2 FQNEAQ (reference sequence). The CDR3 runs 13 residues. The V end lost 3 bases, the J end lost 5 bases, and 7 bases lay between the germline ends. This chain's CDR3 is CASSLSLTGELFF. In DNA, the CDR3 is TGTGCCAGCAGCTTGTCCCTAACCGGGGAGCTGTTTTTT.

V usage is TRBV4-1 and J usage is TRBJ1-3; D call uncertain. V was clipped by 4 bases and J by 4 bases, with 17 bases between them. The length of the CDR3 is 16 residues. Germline CDR1 is MGHRA and CDR2 is YSYEKL. The CDR3 region has the DNA TGCGCCAGCAGCCCTCCGGGAATCTTCCAGGGAAACACCATATATTTT. As protein: CASSPPGIFQGNTIYF.

The DNA of the CDR3 is TGTGCCAGCAGTCTACAGGGGTCTAACTACGAGCAGTACTTC. This sequence encodes CASSLQGSNYEQYF. V is TRBV27 and J is TRBJ2-7, with 7 bases matching TRBD1. Germline loops: CDR1 MNHEY, CDR2 SMNVEV (reference sequence). Germline trimming cut 5 bases from V and 3 bases from J; bases unmatched to any gene: 7. CDR3 size: 14 residues.

The V gene is TRBV28, the J gene TRBJ2-7; tentatively, D is TRBD1 or TRBD2 (5 bases each). The CDR3 loop spans 16 amino acids. Germline V CDR1 and CDR2: MDHEN, SYDVKM. V lost 5 bases and J lost 1, with 18 bases in between. In nucleotides, the CDR3 is TGTGCCAGCAGTCCTTCCACTTGGGGGTGGTCCTACGAGCAGTACTTC. Its protein product is CASSPSTWGWSYEQYF.

CDR3 DNA sequence: TGCGCCAGCAGGGACAGGGGAACGCTCTTGTACAATGAGCAGTTCTTC. It codes for CASRDRGTLLYNEQFF. The genes are TRBV10-2 and TRBJ2-1; 9 bases map to TRBD1. V was clipped by 6 bases and J by 4 bases; unmatched bases: 10. Per germline, CDR1 WSHSY and CDR2 SAAADI. The CDR3 is 16 amino acids.

The chain is built from TRBV5-1 and TRBJ1-2, with no clear D. V was pared by 0 bases and J by 4 bases, with 10 bases between. CDR3 length: 14 residues. Germline V gene data show CDR1 as SGHRS and CDR2 as YFSETQ. CDR3 region: CASSLEGTAYGYTF. Written as DNA, the CDR3 is TGCGCCAGCAGCTTGGAGGGCACTGCCTATGGCTACACCTTC. The full variable domain, its missing parts supplied by reference TRBV5-1 and TRBJ1-2, is KAGVTQTPRYLIKTRGQQVTLSCSPISGHRSVSWYQQTPGQGLQFLFEYFSETQRNKGNFPGRFSGRQFSNSRSEMNVSTLELGDSALYLCASSLEGTAYGYTFGSGTRLTVV.

The chain employs TRBV7-8 and TRBJ2-7; 10 bases match TRBD2. Germline-derived CDR1 and CDR2 are SGHVS and FQNEAQ. The CDR3 length is 13 residues. V shed 10 bases and J 8 bases; nucleotides not matched to a gene: 11. The CDR3 region has the DNA TGTGCCACCTCACTAGCGGGATACCCCAAGCAGTACTTC. Its protein is CATSLAGYPKQYF.

The chain combines TRBV27 with TRBJ1-4; 9 bases map to TRBD1. CDR1 MNHEY and CDR2 SMNVEV come from the germline V gene (reference sequence). This CDR3 is built from 16 residues. Trimming removed 0 bases from V and 7 bases from J; junction bases left unmatched: 6. In DNA, the CDR3 is TGTGCCAGCAGTTTATCGCCCGGGACAGGGCGTGAAAAACTGTTTTTT. Residues: CASSLSPGTGREKLFF.

This clone was recorded only once. The rearrangement joins TRBV18 to TRBJ2-1; no firm D call. Germline V lookup: CDR1 KGHSH, CDR2 LQKENI. There are 15 residues in the CDR3. V gave up 6 bases and J gave up 1 base, with 13 bases separating them. CDR3 in DNA: TGTGCCAGCTCGAAAAGCACCGAATCCTACAATGAGCAGTTCTTC. This gives the protein CASSKSTESYNEQFF.

V usage is TRBV11-2 and J usage is TRBJ2-7; 11 nucleotides agree with TRBD1. Germline V gives CDR1 SGHAT, CDR2 FQNNGV. The CDR3 is 15 amino acids. V gave up 3 bases and J gave up 0 bases; unmatched junction bases: 1. The CDR3 loop is CASSLGQGVSYEQYF. CDR3 nucleotides: TGTGCCAGCAGCTTGGGACAGGGGGTCTCCTACGAGCAGTACTTC.

Only one count was recorded for this clone. The chain uses TRBV6-6 and TRBJ2-7; D might be TRBD1 (6 bases). With 2 bases removed from V and 2 bases from J, the gap between germline ends came to 13 bases. CDR1 MNHNY and CDR2 SVGAGI come from the germline V gene (reference sequence). This CDR3 is built from 15 residues. The CDR3 loop is CASSYAGEITYEQYF. The CDR3 DNA reads TGTGCCAGCAGTTACGCAGGGGAGATTACCTACGAGCAGTACTTC.

The CDR3 loop reads CASSSLAGGIRDTQYF. The CDR3 coding sequence is TGCGCCAGCAGCTCACTAGCGGGGGGGATTCGGGATACGCAGTATTTT. The chain is built from TRBV4-1 and TRBJ2-3; 13 nucleotides align to TRBD2. The length of the CDR3 is 16 residues. The V segment lost 5 bases and the J segment 6 bases; nucleotides outside the gene matches: 8. Germline CDR1 MGHRA, CDR2 YSYEKL.

The V and J genes are TRBV9 and TRBJ2-5, with TRBD2 identical over 14 bases. J lost 0 bases, V lost 3 bases, and 7 bases had no gene match. The germline V gene encodes CDR1 SGDLS and CDR2 YYNGEE. The CDR3 extends over 18 amino acids. CDR3 coding DNA: TGTGCCAGCAGCGCCGGGACTAGCGGGAGCGAGTACCAAGAGACCCAGTACTTC. Encoded protein: CASSAGTSGSEYQETQYF.

The chain carries TRBV9 and TRBJ2-2, with D perhaps matching TRBD1 (5 bases). Germline-derived CDR1 and CDR2 are SGDLS and YYNGEE. This CDR3 has 18 residues. V lost 4 bases, J lost 4 bases, and 23 bases lay in between. The CDR3 is CASSRGGAGRLGTGELFF. CDR3 DNA sequence: TGTGCCAGCAGCAGGGGTGGGGCAGGTCGGTTGGGCACCGGGGAGCTGTTTTTT.

The chain has TRBV19 and TRBJ1-2; D is unresolved. V lost 0 bases, J lost 2 bases, and 10 bases lay in between. Germline V gene sequence: CDR1 LNHDA, CDR2 SQIVND (reference sequence). The CDR3 totals 15 residues. The chain's CDR3 is CASSIDPSGNYGYTF. In nucleotides, the CDR3 is TGTGCCAGTAGTATAGATCCTTCGGGAAACTATGGCTACACCTTC.

This clone turned up a few times. The genes are TRBV7-9 and TRBJ1-1, with D unclear. Per germline, CDR1 SEHNR and CDR2 FQNEAQ (reference sequence). This CDR3 has 17 amino acids. V was pared by 4 bases and J by 0 bases, with 18 bases between. CDR3 bases: TGTGCCAGCAGCTCCTCGGGTGGACCTAGCATGAACACTGAAGCTTTCTTT. The encoded protein is CASSSSGGPSMNTEAFF.

The rearrangement joins TRBV27 to TRBJ2-7; possibly TRBD1 for D (6 bases). The germline V and J ends were trimmed by 2 bases and 7 bases, with 15 bases remaining between them. Germline V gene data show CDR1 as MNHEY and CDR2 as SMNVEV (reference sequence). The CDR3 spans 14 residues. CDR3 sequence (DNA): TGTGCCAGCAGTTTAGTTCAGGGGTCGGTTGAGCAGTACTTC. Protein sequence: CASSLVQGSVEQYF.

J is TRBJ2-3 and V is TRBV6-5; the D is unclear. This CDR3 contains 12 residues. The germline CDR1 and CDR2 sequences are MNHEY and SVGAGI. The V end lost 6 bases, the J end lost 6 bases, and 10 bases lay between the germline ends. The CDR3 spells CASSPPADTQYF. The CDR3 DNA reads as TGTGCCAGCAGCCCCCCGGCCGATACGCAGTATTTT.

The chain links TRBV11-2 to TRBJ1-1; tentatively, D is TRBD1 (5 bases). CDR3 length equals 13 residues. Germline CDR1 is SGHAT and CDR2 is FQNNGV. V gave up 2 bases and J gave up 5 bases, with 9 bases separating them. The CDR3 DNA reads as TGTGCCAGCAGCTTATACCGGGGGACTGAAGCTTTCTTT. Its protein product is CASSLYRGTEAFF.

The rearrangement joins TRBV11-2 to TRBJ1-1; tentatively, D is TRBD1 (6 bases). CDR3 length equals 15 residues. V was pared by 0 bases and J by 0 bases, with 8 bases between. CDR1 and CDR2 (germline): SGHAT, FQNNGV. The CDR3 DNA reads as TGTGCCAGCAGCTTAGACCCAGGGGTGAACACTGAAGCTTTCTTT. It codes for CASSLDPGVNTEAFF.

The chain has TRBV4-2 and TRBJ2-7; 7 bases are shared with TRBD1. Looked up from germline, CDR1 is LGHNA and CDR2 is YNFKEQ. J was trimmed by 4 bases and V by 4 bases; bases with no gene match: 13. The CDR3 consists of 16 residues. The CDR3, as DNA: TGTGCCAGCAGCCGAGAAGGTTGGGACAGAAGTTACGAGCAGTACTTC. This sequence encodes CASSREGWDRSYEQYF.

The rearrangement joins TRBV27 to TRBJ2-1; 11 bases match TRBD2. Germline loops: CDR1 MNHEY, CDR2 SMNVEV (reference sequence). The CDR3 totals 15 residues. The V segment lost 6 bases and the J segment 4 bases; nucleotides outside the gene matches: 5. The CDR3 region is CASSYTSGGYNEQFF. DNA for the CDR3: TGTGCCAGCAGCTATACTAGCGGGGGTTACAATGAGCAGTTCTTC.

In its sample, this clone was seen a few times. V gene TRBV7-8 combines with J gene TRBJ2-2; D remains ambiguous. Germline V gives CDR1 SGHVS, CDR2 FQNEAQ. This CDR3 spans 15 amino acids. Trimming stripped 3 bases from V and 1 base from J, with 9 bases between. DNA of the CDR3: TGTGCCAGCAGCTTCCGTGACGGGAACACCGGGGAGCTGTTTTTT. It translates to CASSFRDGNTGELFF.

The chain's CDR3 is CASSATSRGVHTIYF. Here the CDR3 DNA reads TGTGCCAGCAGTGCAACATCCCGAGGCGTGCACACCATATATTTT. The V and J genes are TRBV6-1 and TRBJ1-3, with unresolved D. V was pared by 4 bases and J by 8 bases, with 18 bases between. CDR1 is MNHNS, CDR2 SASEGT, per germline. This CDR3 comprises 15 residues.

The gene calls are TRBV28 and TRBJ2-7; TRBD2 agrees at 10 bases. CDR1 and CDR2 (germline): MDHEN, SYDVKM. This CDR3 contains 14 residues. V shed 1 base and J 5 bases; nucleotides not matched to a gene: 2. CDR3 amino acids: CASSLSLAGDEQYF. The CDR3, as DNA: TGTGCCAGCAGTTTATCCCTAGCGGGAGACGAGCAGTACTTC.

This chain joins TRBV28 and TRBJ2-2, with D unclear. The CDR3 consists of 11 residues. Deletions cut 7 bases from V and 8 bases from J, with 8 bases between. CDR1 is MDHEN, CDR2 SYDVKM, per germline. The CDR3 DNA sequence: TGTGCCAGCACTCGGGTTGGGGAGCTGTTTTTT. Its translation: CASTRVGELFF. Using reference TRBV28 and TRBJ2-2 for the parts outside the CDR3, the full variable domain is DVKVTQSSRYLVKRTGEKVFLECVQDMDHENMFWYRQDPGLGLRLIYFSYDVKMKEKGDIPEGYSVSREKKERFSLILESASTNQTSMYLCASTRVGELFFGEGSRLTVL.

The rearrangement uses TRBV6-5 and TRBJ1-2; a possible D gene is TRBD1 (5 bases). Germline CDR1 MNHEY, CDR2 SVGAGI. The CDR3 totals 13 residues. Trimming took off 8 bases at V and 1 base at J, with 11 bases between the two ends. DNA of the CDR3: TGTGCCAGCGCGACAGTTCTTAACTATGGCTACACCTTC. The encoded protein is CASATVLNYGYTF.

The J gene is TRBJ2-5, the V gene TRBV19; D ambiguous. Trimming took off 6 bases at V and 2 bases at J, with 19 bases between the two ends. CDR3 size: 16 residues. Germline lookup yields CDR1 LNHDA and CDR2 SQIVND (reference sequence). CDR3: CASSYSSDDPQETQYF. The CDR3 nucleotides are TGTGCCAGTAGCTATTCAAGCGACGACCCGCAAGAGACCCAGTACTTC.

This chain links TRBV29-1 with TRBJ2-7, with a tentative D call TRBD1 (5 bases). V lost 2 bases and J lost 2, with 7 bases in between. The CDR3 runs 12 residues. The germline gives CDR1 SQVTM, CDR2 ANQGSEA. CDR3 DNA sequence: TGCAGCGTTGAAAGGGGTCCCTACGAGCAGTACTTC. This translates into CSVERGPYEQYF.